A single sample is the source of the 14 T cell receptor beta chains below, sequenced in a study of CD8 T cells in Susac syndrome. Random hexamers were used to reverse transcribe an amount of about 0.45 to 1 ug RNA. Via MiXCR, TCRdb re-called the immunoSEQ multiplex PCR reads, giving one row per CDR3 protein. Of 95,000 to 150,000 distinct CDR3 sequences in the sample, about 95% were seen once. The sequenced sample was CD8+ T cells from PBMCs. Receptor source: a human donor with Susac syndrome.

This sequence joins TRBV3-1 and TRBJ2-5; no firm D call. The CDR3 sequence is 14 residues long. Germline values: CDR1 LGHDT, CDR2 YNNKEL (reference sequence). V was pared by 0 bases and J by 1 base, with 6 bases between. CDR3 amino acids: CASSQEAIQETQYF. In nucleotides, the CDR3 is TGTGCCAGCAGCCAAGAGGCCATCCAAGAGACCCAGTACTTC.

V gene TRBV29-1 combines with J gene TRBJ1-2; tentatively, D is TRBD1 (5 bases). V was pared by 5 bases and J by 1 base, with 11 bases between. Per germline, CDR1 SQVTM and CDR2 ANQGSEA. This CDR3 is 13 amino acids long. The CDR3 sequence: CSVPGGGNYGYTF. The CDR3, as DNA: TGCAGCGTTCCGGGGGGGGGTAACTATGGCTACACCTTC.

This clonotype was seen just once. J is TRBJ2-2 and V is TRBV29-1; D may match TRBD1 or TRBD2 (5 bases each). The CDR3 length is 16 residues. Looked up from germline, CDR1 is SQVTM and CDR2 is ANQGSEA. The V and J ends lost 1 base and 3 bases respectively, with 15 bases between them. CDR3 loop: CSVEGGSGRHTGELFF. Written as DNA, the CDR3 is TGCAGCGTTGAAGGGGGATCGGGACGGCACACCGGGGAGCTGTTTTTT.

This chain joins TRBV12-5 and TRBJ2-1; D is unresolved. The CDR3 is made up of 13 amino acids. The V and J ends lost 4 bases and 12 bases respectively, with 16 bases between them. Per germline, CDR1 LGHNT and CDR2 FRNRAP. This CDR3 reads CASGSGPIGWQFF. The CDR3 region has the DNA TGTGCTAGTGGTTCGGGCCCCATCGGGTGGCAGTTCTTC.

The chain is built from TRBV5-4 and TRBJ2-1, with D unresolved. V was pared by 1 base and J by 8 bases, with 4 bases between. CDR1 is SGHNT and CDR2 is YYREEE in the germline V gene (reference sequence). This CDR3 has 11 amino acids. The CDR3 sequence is CASSLLHEQFF. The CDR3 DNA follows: TGTGCCAGCAGCTTGTTACATGAGCAGTTCTTC.

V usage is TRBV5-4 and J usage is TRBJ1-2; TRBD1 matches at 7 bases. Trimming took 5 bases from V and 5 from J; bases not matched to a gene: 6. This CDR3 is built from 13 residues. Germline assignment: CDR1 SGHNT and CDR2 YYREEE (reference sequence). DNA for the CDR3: TGTGCCAGCAGAGACAGGGACGTGTATGGCTACACCTTC. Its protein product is CASRDRDVYGYTF.

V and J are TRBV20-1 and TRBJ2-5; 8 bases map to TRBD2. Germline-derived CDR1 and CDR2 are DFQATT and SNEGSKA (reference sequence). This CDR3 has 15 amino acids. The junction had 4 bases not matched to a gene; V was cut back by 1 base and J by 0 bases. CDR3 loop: CSARAVGGDQETQYF. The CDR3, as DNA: TGCAGTGCTAGAGCGGTCGGGGGGGACCAAGAGACCCAGTACTTC.

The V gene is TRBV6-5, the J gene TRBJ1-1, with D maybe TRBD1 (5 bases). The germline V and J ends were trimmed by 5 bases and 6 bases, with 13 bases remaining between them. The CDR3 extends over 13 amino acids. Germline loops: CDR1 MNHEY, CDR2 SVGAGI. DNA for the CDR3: TGTGCCAGCAGTACCGCGGCGGGGGCTGAAGCTTTCTTT. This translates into CASSTAAGAEAFF.

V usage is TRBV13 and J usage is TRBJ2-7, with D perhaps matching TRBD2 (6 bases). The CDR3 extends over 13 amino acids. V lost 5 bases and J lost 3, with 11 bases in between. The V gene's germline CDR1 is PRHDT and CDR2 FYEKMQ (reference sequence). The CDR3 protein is CASSAGPNYEQYF. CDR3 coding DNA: TGTGCCAGCAGCGCGGGACCAAACTACGAGCAGTACTTC.

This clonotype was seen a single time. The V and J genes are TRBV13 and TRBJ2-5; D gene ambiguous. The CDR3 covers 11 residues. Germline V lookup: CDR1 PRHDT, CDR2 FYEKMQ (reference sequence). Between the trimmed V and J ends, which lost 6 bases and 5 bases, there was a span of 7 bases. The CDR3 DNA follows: TGTGCCAGCAGTAAAAGGGAGACCCAGTACTTC. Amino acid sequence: CASSKRETQYF.

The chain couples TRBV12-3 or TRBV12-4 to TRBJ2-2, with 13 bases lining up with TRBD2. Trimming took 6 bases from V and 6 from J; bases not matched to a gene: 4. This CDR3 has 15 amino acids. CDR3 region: CASSHTSGGAGELFF. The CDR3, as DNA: TGTGCCAGCAGCCACACTAGCGGGGGGGCCGGGGAGCTGTTTTTT.

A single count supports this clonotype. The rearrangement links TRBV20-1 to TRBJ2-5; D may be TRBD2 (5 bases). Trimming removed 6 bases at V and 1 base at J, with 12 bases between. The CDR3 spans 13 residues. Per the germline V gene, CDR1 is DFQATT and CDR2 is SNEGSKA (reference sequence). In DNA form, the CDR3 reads TGCAGTGCCAGACCGGGGAGCCAAGAGACCCAGTACTTC. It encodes CSARPGSQETQYF.

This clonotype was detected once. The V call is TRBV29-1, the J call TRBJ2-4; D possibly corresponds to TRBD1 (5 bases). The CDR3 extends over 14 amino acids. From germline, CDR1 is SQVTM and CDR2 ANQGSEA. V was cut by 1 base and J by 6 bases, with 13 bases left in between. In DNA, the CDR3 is TGCAGCGTTGAAGTTGGGCAGGGCGGAAACATTCAGTACTTC. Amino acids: CSVEVGQGGNIQYF.

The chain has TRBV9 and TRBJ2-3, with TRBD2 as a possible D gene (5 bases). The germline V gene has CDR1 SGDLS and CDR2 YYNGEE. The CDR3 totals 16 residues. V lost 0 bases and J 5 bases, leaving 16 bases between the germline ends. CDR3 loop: CASSVGGLVGRDTQYF. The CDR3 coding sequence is TGTGCCAGCAGCGTAGGCGGGCTAGTGGGCAGAGATACGCAGTATTTT.